These 14 T cell receptor beta chains originate from one sample sequenced in a study of blood T cell repertoires in COVID-19. TCRdb's copy holds only in-frame clones and misses some; the assay was immunoSEQ multiplex PCR. The table shows tens of thousands of clones, with more than 80% occurring only once. What was sequenced was peripheral blood. The receptors here all came from a man of 80 years or more with acute or convalescent COVID-19.

This clone has only one observation. This chain uses TRBV6-5 with TRBJ2-7; 9 bases map to TRBD2. Looked up from germline, CDR1 is MNHEY and CDR2 is SVGAGI. This CDR3 comprises 14 residues. The V segment lost 6 bases and the J segment 6 bases; nucleotides outside the gene matches: 9. In nucleotides, the CDR3 is TGTGCCAGCAGCCGTCCGGGCGGGGGGGCCGAGCAGTACTTC. Residues: CASSRPGGGAEQYF.

The chain combines TRBV9 with TRBJ1-1; D unclear. Trimming cost V 0 bases and J 0 bases, with 12 bases left between them. The CDR3 runs 16 residues. Germline V gene sequence: CDR1 SGDLS, CDR2 YYNGEE. This CDR3 is CASSVGLNNMNTEAFF. The CDR3 nucleotides are TGTGCCAGCAGCGTAGGACTTAACAACATGAACACTGAAGCTTTCTTT.

This chain links TRBV7-3 with TRBJ2-3; 8 bases match TRBD2. CDR1 SGHTA and CDR2 FQGTGA come from the germline V gene. The CDR3 contains 16 residues. Trimming took 1 base from V and 4 from J; bases not matched to a gene: 7. The CDR3 coding sequence is TGTGCCAGCAGCTTAAATAGCGGGGCCGTGTCAGATACGCAGTATTTT. Translated: CASSLNSGAVSDTQYF.

The chain recombines TRBV18 with TRBJ1-4; D gene ambiguous. The CDR3 is 15 amino acids. Per the germline V gene, CDR1 is KGHSH and CDR2 is LQKENI. Trimming cost V 1 base and J 0 bases, with 6 bases left between them. The CDR3 region is CASSPRVATNEKLFF. In DNA form, the CDR3 reads TGTGCCAGCTCACCACGCGTTGCAACTAATGAAAAACTGTTTTTT.

This chain joins TRBV29-1 and TRBJ1-1; 8 nucleotides line up with TRBD1. The V gene's germline CDR1 is SQVTM and CDR2 ANQGSEA. The length of the CDR3 is 13 residues. The ends lost 4 bases at V and 4 bases at J; junction bases unmatched: 5. The CDR3 region is CSVARGRITEAFF. The CDR3 nucleotides read TGCAGCGTTGCCAGGGGGCGGATCACTGAAGCTTTCTTT.

This chain uses TRBV10-3 with TRBJ1-1; D perhaps matches TRBD1 (6 bases). Trimming took off 0 bases at V and 8 bases at J, with 16 bases between the two ends. This CDR3 spans 15 amino acids. The V gene's germline CDR1 is ENHRY and CDR2 SYGVKD. The CDR3 protein is CAISESYRGGFEAFF. Written as DNA, the CDR3 is TGTGCCATCAGTGAGTCATATCGTGGGGGCTTCGAAGCTTTCTTT.

The count of this clone is one. V gene TRBV5-1 combines with J gene TRBJ2-7, with TRBD1 matching over 8 bases. Germline CDR1 reads SGHRS; CDR2 reads YFSETQ. J was trimmed by 2 bases and V by 0 bases; bases with no gene match: 1. The length of the CDR3 is 14 residues. CDR3 bases: TGCGCCAGCAGCTTGGGGACAGGGCCCTACGAGCAGTACTTC. Amino acid sequence: CASSLGTGPYEQYF.

V is TRBV5-1 and J is TRBJ2-2; TRBD1 might be the D (6 bases). V dropped 1 base and J dropped 2 bases, with 12 bases sitting between them. Germline V CDR1 and CDR2: SGHRS, YFSETQ. CDR3 size: 16 residues. This CDR3 is CASSLRRGPNTGELFF. The DNA for the CDR3 is TGCGCCAGCAGCTTGCGCAGGGGACCTAACACCGGGGAGCTGTTTTTT.

V and J are TRBV2 and TRBJ2-3, with TRBD2 matching 8 bases. Germline CDR1 and CDR2: SNHLY and FYNNEI. V was pared by 8 bases and J by 8 bases, with 15 bases of the junction left unmatched. The CDR3 spans 15 residues. CDR3 region: CASEVDGGALVTQYF. The CDR3 region has the DNA TGTGCCAGCGAGGTGGACGGGGGGGCCTTGGTTACGCAGTATTTT.

This chain connects TRBV19 to TRBJ2-5; D is undetermined. Germline values: CDR1 LNHDA, CDR2 SQIVND (reference sequence). This CDR3 region has 13 residues. The V end was cut by 10 bases, the J end by 1 base, with 13 bases between. The CDR3 sequence is CATQRFLQETQYF. The CDR3 region has the DNA TGTGCCACGCAGAGGTTCCTCCAAGAGACCCAGTACTTC.

The V call is TRBV7-9, the J call TRBJ1-5, with D perhaps TRBD1 (5 bases). This CDR3 region has 16 residues. CDR1 and CDR2 from the germline V gene are SEHNR and FQNEAQ (reference sequence). Trimming took 5 bases from V and 0 from J, leaving 14 bases between them. The CDR3 protein is CASSPGGAYSNQPQHF. The DNA for the CDR3 is TGTGCCAGCAGCCCGGGGGGAGCTTATAGCAATCAGCCCCAGCATTTT.

The chain has TRBV7-8 and TRBJ1-1; 10 positions agree with TRBD1. The CDR3 is made up of 16 amino acids. Germline CDR1 is SGHVS and CDR2 is FQNEAQ. Trimming took 5 bases from V and 1 from J; bases not matched to a gene: 7. The CDR3 here is CASSRGTGAKNTEAFF. Written as DNA, the CDR3 is TGTGCCAGCAGCAGAGGGACAGGGGCGAAGAACACTGAAGCTTTCTTT.

The rearrangement links TRBV7-2 to TRBJ2-2, with 7 bases matching TRBD2. Germline V CDR1 and CDR2: SGHTA, FQGNSA. The CDR3 loop spans 16 amino acids. With V trimmed by 1 base and J by 4 bases, 6 bases remained unmatched. The CDR3 region has the DNA TGTGCCAGCAGCTTAGTGGCGGGGGTATCCACCGGGGAGCTGTTTTTT. Translated: CASSLVAGVSTGELFF.

The gene calls are TRBV27 and TRBJ1-6; no firm D call. The ends were cut back, 5 bases at V and 6 bases at J, with 14 bases in the middle. The CDR3 totals 15 residues. Germline loops: CDR1 MNHEY, CDR2 SMNVEV (reference sequence). The CDR3 loop is CASSRTGVGNSPLHF. CDR3 nucleotide sequence: TGTGCCAGCAGTCGCACCGGTGTTGGTAATTCACCCCTCCACTTT.